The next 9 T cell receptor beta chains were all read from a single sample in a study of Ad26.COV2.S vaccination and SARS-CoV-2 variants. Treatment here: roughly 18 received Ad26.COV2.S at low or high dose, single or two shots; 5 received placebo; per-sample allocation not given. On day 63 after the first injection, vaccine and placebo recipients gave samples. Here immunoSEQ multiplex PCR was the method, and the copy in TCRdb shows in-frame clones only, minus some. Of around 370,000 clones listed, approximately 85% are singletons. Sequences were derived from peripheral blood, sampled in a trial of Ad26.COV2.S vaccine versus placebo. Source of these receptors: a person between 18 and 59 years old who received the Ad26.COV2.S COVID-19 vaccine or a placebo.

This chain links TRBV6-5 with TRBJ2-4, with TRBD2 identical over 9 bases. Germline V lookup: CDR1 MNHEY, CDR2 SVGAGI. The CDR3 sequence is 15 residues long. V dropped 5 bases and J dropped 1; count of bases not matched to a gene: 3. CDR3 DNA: TGTGCCAGCAGTCCCAGCGGGGGGGCCAAAAACATTCAGTACTTC. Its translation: CASSPSGGAKNIQYF.

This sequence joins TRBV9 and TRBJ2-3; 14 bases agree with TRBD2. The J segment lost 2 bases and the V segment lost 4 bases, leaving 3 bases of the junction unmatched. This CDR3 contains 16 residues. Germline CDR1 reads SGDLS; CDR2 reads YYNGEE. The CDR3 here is CASSKTSGGVTDTQYF. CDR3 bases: TGTGCCAGCAGCAAGACTAGCGGGGGGGTCACAGATACGCAGTATTTT.

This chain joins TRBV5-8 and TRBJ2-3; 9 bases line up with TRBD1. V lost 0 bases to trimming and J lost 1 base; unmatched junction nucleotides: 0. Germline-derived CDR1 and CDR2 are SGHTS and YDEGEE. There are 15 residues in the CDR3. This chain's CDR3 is CASSLGDRGTDTQYF. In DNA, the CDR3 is TGTGCCAGCAGCTTGGGGGACAGGGGCACAGATACGCAGTATTTT. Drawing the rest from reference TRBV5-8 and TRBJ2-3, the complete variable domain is EAGVTQSPTHLIKTRGQQATLRCSPISGHTSVYWYQQALGLGLQFLLWYDEGEERNRGNFPPRFSGRQFPNYSSELNVNALELEDSALYLCASSLGDRGTDTQYFGPGTRLTVL.

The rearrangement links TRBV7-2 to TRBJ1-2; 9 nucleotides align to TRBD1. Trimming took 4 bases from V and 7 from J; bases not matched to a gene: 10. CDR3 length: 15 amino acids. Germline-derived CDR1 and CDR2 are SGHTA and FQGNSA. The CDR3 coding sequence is TGTGCCAGCAGCTCCATATATGGGACAGGGAGTGGCTACACCTTC. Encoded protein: CASSSIYGTGSGYTF.

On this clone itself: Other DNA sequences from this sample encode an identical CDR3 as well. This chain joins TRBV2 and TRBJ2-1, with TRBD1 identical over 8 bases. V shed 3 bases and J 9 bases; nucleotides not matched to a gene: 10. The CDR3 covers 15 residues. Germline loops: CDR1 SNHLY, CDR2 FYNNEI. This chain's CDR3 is CASSEIGQGAGEQFF. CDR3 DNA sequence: TGTGCCAGCAGTGAGATAGGGCAGGGGGCGGGTGAGCAGTTCTTC. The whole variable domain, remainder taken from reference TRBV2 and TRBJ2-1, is EPEVTQTPSHQVTQMGQEVILRCVPISNHLYFYWYRQILGQKVEFLVSFYNNEISEKSEIFDDQFSVERPDGSNFTLKIRSTKLEDSAMYFCASSEIGQGAGEQFFGPGTRLTVL.

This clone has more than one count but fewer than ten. CDR3 region: CASSESGGARGGQPQHF. The CDR3 region has the DNA TGCGCCAGCAGTGAGTCAGGGGGTGCGCGGGGAGGTCAGCCCCAGCATTTT. V gene TRBV10-2 combines with J gene TRBJ1-5; D may be TRBD1 (6 bases). CDR1 is WSHSY, CDR2 SAAADI, per germline. V lost 0 bases, J lost 6 bases, and 18 bases lay in between. The CDR3 has 17 residues.

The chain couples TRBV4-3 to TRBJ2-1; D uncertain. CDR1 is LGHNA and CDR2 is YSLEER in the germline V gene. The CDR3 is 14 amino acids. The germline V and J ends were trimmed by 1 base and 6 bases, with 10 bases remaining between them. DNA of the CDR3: TGCGCCAGCAGCCAAGGTTTAACGGGCAATGAGCAGTTCTTC. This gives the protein CASSQGLTGNEQFF.

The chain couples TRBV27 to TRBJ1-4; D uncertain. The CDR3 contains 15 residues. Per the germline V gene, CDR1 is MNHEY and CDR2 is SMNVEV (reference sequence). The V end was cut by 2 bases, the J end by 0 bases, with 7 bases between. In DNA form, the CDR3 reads TGTGCCAGCAGTTTAACGGTTGCAACTAATGAAAAACTGTTTTTT. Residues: CASSLTVATNEKLFF.

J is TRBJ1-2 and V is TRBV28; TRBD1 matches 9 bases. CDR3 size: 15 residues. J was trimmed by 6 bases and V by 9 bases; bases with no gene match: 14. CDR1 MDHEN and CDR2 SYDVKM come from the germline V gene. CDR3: CASIKGVGQGDGYTF. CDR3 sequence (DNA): TGTGCCAGTATAAAGGGGGTGGGACAGGGTGATGGCTACACCTTC.